This T cell receptor (beta chain) is from a study of OX40 agonist ivuxolimab in advanced cancers. Turning to the study itself: Patients took ivuxolimab, an agonistic anti-OX40 (CD134) antibody. Intravenous ivuxolimab was administered to patients every 2 weeks at 0.01 to 10 mg/kg.

The V gene's germline CDR1 is MNHNS and CDR2 SASEGT. The CDR3 spans 13 residues. V trimming: 6 bases; J trimming: 2 bases; junction bases outside the gene matches: 4. Autoimmune disease history or systemic immunosuppression led to patient exclusion. Produced via immunoSEQ multiplex PCR; TCRdb's table is partial and in-frame only. Of approximately 14,000 clones listed, around 60% are singletons. The genes are TRBV6-1 and TRBJ2-7; 7 bases line up with TRBD2. This specimen was CD4+ or CD8+ T cells sorted from blood, taken in a trial of the OX40 agonist ivuxolimab. The source of this sequence is an adult with an advanced solid tumor such as melanoma, head and neck, liver or kidney cancer. CDR3 coding DNA: TGTGCCAGCAGCCCCGGGACTACCTACGAGCAGTACTTC. This encodes CASSPGTTYEQYF.